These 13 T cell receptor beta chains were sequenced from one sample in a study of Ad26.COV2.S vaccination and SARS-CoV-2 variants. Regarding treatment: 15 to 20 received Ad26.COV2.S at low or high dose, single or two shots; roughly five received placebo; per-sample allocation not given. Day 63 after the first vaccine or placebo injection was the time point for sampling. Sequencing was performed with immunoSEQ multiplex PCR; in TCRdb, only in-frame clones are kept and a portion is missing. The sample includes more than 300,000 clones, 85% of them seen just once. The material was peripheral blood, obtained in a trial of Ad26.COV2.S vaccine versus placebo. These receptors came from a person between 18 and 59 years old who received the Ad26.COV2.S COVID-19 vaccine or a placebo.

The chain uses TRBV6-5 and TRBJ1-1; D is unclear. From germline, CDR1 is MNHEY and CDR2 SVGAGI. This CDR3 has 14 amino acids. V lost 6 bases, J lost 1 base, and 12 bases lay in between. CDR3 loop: CASSFEVANTEAFF. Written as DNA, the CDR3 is TGTGCCAGCAGCTTCGAGGTGGCGAACACTGAAGCTTTCTTT.

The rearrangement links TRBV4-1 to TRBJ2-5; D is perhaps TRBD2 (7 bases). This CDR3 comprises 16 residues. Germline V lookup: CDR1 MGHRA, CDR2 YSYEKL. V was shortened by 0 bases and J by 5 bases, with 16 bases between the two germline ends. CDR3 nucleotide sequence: TGCGCCAGCAGCCAAGATGGGGGGGGCTTTAGGGAGACCCAGTACTTC. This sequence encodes CASSQDGGGFRETQYF.

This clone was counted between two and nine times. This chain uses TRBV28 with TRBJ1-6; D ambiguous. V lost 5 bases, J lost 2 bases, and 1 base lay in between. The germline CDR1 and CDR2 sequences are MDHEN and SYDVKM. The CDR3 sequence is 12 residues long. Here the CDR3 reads CASSPYNSPLHF. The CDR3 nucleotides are TGTGCCAGCAGTCCCTATAATTCACCCCTCCACTTT.

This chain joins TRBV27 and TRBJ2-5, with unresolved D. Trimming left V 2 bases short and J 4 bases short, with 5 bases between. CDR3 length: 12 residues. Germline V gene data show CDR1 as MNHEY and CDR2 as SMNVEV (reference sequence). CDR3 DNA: TGTGCCAGCAGTTTAAATGGAGAGACCCAGTACTTC. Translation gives CASSLNGETQYF.

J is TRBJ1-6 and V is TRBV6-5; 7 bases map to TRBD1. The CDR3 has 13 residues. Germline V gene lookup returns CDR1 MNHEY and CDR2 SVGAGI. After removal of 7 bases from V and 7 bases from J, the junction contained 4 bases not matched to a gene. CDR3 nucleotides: TGTGCCAGCACCGGGACAGAAAATTCACCCCTCCACTTT. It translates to CASTGTENSPLHF.

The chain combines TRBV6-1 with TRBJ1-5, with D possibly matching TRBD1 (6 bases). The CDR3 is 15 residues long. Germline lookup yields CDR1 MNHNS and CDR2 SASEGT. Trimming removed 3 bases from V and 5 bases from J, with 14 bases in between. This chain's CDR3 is CASSDRTESYQPQHF. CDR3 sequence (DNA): TGTGCCAGCAGTGACCGGACAGAAAGTTATCAGCCCCAGCATTTT.

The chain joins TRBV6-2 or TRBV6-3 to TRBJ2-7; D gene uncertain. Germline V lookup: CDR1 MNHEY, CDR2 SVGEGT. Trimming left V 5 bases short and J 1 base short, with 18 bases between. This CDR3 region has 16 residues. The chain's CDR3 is CASSPARSASSYEQYF. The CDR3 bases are TGTGCCAGCAGTCCGGCCAGGAGCGCGTCTTCCTACGAGCAGTACTTC.

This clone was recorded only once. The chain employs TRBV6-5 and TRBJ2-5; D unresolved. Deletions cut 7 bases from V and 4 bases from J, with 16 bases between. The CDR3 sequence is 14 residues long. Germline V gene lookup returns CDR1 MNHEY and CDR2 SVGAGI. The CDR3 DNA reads TGTGCCAGCAAAAGGGCCGACCTGGGAGAGACCCAGTACTTC. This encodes CASKRADLGETQYF.

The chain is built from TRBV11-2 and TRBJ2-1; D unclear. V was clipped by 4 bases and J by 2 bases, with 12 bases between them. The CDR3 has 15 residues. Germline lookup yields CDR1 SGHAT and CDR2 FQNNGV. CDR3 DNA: TGTGCCAGCAGCTCCGACTCAGCCCCCTACAATGAGCAGTTCTTC. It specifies CASSSDSAPYNEQFF.

DNA of the CDR3: TGTGCCAGCAGCTATCGAGTGGGCAGGACCTTCCATGGGGCCAAAAACATTCAGTACTTC. It translates to CASSYRVGRTFHGAKNIQYF. V usage is TRBV5-4 and J usage is TRBJ2-4, with D hard to call. This CDR3 has 20 amino acids. V lost 3 bases to trimming and J lost 1 base, with 26 bases between them. CDR1 SGHNT and CDR2 YYREEE come from the germline V gene (reference sequence).

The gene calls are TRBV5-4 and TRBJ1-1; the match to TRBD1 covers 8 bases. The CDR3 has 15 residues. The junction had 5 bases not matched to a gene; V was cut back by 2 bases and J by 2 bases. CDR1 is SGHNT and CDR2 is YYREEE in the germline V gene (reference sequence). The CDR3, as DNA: TGTGCCAGCAGCTTTAACAGGGGGAGAAACACTGAAGCTTTCTTT. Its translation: CASSFNRGRNTEAFF.

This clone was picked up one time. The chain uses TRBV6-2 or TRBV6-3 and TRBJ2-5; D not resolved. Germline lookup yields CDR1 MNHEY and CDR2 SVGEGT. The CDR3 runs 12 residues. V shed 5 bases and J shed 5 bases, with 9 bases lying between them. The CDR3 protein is CASSAAEETQYF. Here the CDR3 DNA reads TGTGCCAGCAGTGCCGCTGAGGAGACCCAGTACTTC.

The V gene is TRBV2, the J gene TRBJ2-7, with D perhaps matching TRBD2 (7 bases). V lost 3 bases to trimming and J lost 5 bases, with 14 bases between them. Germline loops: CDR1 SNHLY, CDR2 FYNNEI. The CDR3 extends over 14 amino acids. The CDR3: CASSDVGGPDEQYF. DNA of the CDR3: TGTGCCAGCAGTGACGTGGGGGGGCCGGACGAGCAGTACTTC. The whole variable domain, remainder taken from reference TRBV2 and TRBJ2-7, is EPEVTQTPSHQVTQMGQEVILRCVPISNHLYFYWYRQILGQKVEFLVSFYNNEISEKSEIFDDQFSVERPDGSNFTLKIRSTKLEDSAMYFCASSDVGGPDEQYFGPGTRLTVT.